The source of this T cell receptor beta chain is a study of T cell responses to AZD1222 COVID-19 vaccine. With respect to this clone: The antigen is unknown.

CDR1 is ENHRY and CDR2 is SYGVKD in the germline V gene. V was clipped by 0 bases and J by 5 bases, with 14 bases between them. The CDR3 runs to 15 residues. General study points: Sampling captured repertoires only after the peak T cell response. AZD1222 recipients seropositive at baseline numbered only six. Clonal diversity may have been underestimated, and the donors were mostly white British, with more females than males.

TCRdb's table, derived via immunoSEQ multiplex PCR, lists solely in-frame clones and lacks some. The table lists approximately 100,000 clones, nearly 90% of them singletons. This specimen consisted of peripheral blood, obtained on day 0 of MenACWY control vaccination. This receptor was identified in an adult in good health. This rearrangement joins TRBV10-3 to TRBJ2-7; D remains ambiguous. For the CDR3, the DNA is TGTGCCATCAGTGAGTCTCTGTTGAGGAGCCACGAGCAGTACTTC. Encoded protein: CAISESLLRSHEQYF.